The 18 T cell receptor beta chains below were found in one sample sequenced in a study of cytomegalovirus exposure and HLA in healthy donors. Profiling relied on immunoSEQ multiplex PCR, and the TCRdb table lists in-frame clones only, not all of them. This sample has approximately 160,000 clones, with 86% found just once. Sequencing was performed on PBMCs. These receptors were collected from a woman between 18 and 29 years old in good health and CMV-seronegative.

The chain uses TRBV27 and TRBJ1-2; 9 nucleotides agree with TRBD1. Per germline, CDR1 MNHEY and CDR2 SMNVEV (reference sequence). CDR3 size: 12 residues. Losses at the gene ends were 5 bases for V and 6 bases for J; bases not matched to a gene: 1. The CDR3 loop reads CASSRTGDGYTF. The CDR3 region has the DNA TGTGCCAGCAGTCGGACAGGGGATGGCTACACCTTC.

The genes are TRBV4-3 and TRBJ1-1; 9 bases align to TRBD1. Trimming took 3 bases from V and 1 from J; bases not matched to a gene: 3. Germline CDR1 and CDR2: LGHNA and YSLEER. The CDR3 extends over 15 amino acids. The CDR3 protein is CASSHRQGGNTEAFF. The CDR3 bases are TGCGCCAGCAGCCACAGACAGGGGGGGAACACTGAAGCTTTCTTT.

The J gene is TRBJ2-2, the V gene TRBV23-1; 9 bases match TRBD1. TRBV23-1 is an open reading frame, and its role is uncertain. This CDR3 spans 16 amino acids. V was clipped by 7 bases and J by 6 bases; unmatched bases: 12. The CDR3 nucleotides are TGCGCCAGCACTCCGAGACGGGACAGGGCAGCCGGGGAGCTGTTTTTT. Amino acids: CASTPRRDRAAGELFF.

The chain has TRBV6-5 and TRBJ1-1; tentative D call: TRBD1 (6 bases). CDR1 is MNHEY and CDR2 is SVGAGI in the germline V gene. Trimming stripped 0 bases from V and 3 bases from J, with 11 bases between. The CDR3 length is 15 residues. CDR3: CASSYSLGGHTEAFF. In nucleotides, the CDR3 is TGTGCCAGCAGTTACTCCTTGGGGGGGCACACTGAAGCTTTCTTT.

The rearrangement uses TRBV7-2 and TRBJ2-5, with D unresolved. Germline V gene data show CDR1 as SGHTA and CDR2 as FQGNSA. The CDR3 runs 12 residues. The V and J ends lost 5 bases and 3 bases respectively, with 7 bases between them. The CDR3 here is CASSPAKETQYF. Here the CDR3 DNA reads TGTGCCAGCAGCCCTGCGAAAGAGACCCAGTACTTC.

J is TRBJ1-2 and V is TRBV2; the D gene is possibly TRBD1 (6 bases). The CDR3 contains 15 residues. Germline CDR1 reads SNHLY; CDR2 reads FYNNEI. V dropped 0 bases and J dropped 0 bases, with 8 bases sitting between them. CDR3 DNA: TGTGCCAGCAGTGAAGCCTGGACAGCTAACTATGGCTACACCTTC. This codes for CASSEAWTANYGYTF.

The chain links TRBV25-1 to TRBJ2-7; unclear D gene. V lost 5 bases to trimming and J lost 3 bases, with 8 bases between them. This CDR3 is built from 12 residues. CDR1 is MGHDK, CDR2 SYGVNS, per germline. This CDR3 is CASSRQVYEQYF. CDR3 sequence (DNA): TGTGCCAGCAGTCGTCAGGTCTACGAGCAGTACTTC.

The chain uses TRBV9 and TRBJ1-1; maybe TRBD1 (5 bases). V was clipped by 3 bases and J by 4 bases, with 19 bases between them. There are 16 residues in the CDR3. Germline lookup yields CDR1 SGDLS and CDR2 YYNGEE. CDR3 sequence reads: CASSALLAVRGTEAFF. The CDR3, as DNA: TGTGCCAGCAGCGCATTACTTGCGGTTAGGGGCACTGAAGCTTTCTTT.

The rearrangement uses TRBV6-5 and TRBJ2-7, with 7 bases matching TRBD1. Germline V CDR1 and CDR2: MNHEY, SVGAGI. CDR3 length: 14 residues. V lost 5 bases, J lost 7 bases, and 11 bases stayed unmatched. Here the CDR3 DNA reads TGTGCCAGCAGTCCGACAGGGACCCCTCGAGAGCAGTACTTC. Translation: CASSPTGTPREQYF.

J is TRBJ1-1 and V is TRBV19; possibly TRBD1 for D (6 bases). Germline values: CDR1 LNHDA, CDR2 SQIVND (reference sequence). CDR3 size: 11 residues. Trimming removed 7 bases at V and 3 bases at J, with 6 bases between. This CDR3 reads CASKGDTEAFF. CDR3 nucleotide sequence: TGTGCCAGTAAGGGGGACACTGAAGCTTTCTTT.

The chain combines TRBV6-1 with TRBJ2-3; 8 nucleotides match TRBD1. This CDR3 has 15 residues. Trimming took 4 bases from V and 4 from J; bases not matched to a gene: 7. CDR1 is MNHNS, CDR2 SASEGT, per germline. As DNA, the CDR3 is TGTGCCAGCAGTGCCTCAGGGGGCGGGCCAGATACGCAGTATTTT. Its protein product is CASSASGGGPDTQYF.

Turning to this clone: This sample also contains other DNA sequences that code for the same CDR3. The CDR3 is CASSIRDTNQPQHF. In nucleotides, the CDR3 is TGTGCCAGTAGTATAAGGGACACCAATCAGCCCCAGCATTTT. This chain connects TRBV19 to TRBJ1-5, with TRBD1 as a possible D gene (6 bases). The V gene's germline CDR1 is LNHDA and CDR2 SQIVND (reference sequence). The CDR3 sequence is 14 residues long. Trimming pared 2 bases from V and 3 bases from J, leaving 8 bases between.

The V gene is TRBV7-2, the J gene TRBJ1-2, with D possibly matching TRBD1 (6 bases). The CDR3 has 17 amino acids. CDR1 and CDR2 (germline): SGHTA, FQGNSA. The ends were cut back, 5 bases at V and 7 bases at J, with 26 bases in the middle. The CDR3 spells CASSRRPDSTISGGYTF. The DNA of the CDR3 is TGTGCCAGCAGCCGTCGCCCGGACAGTACGATTTCGGGTGGCTACACCTTC.

The chain recombines TRBV6-1 with TRBJ1-2, with 8 bases lining up with TRBD1. The germline V gene has CDR1 MNHNS and CDR2 SASEGT. The CDR3 is 17 residues long. V dropped 4 bases and J dropped 3; count of bases not matched to a gene: 13. The CDR3 loop is CASSGGQGELEYYGYTF. The CDR3 DNA reads as TGTGCCAGCAGTGGCGGACAGGGAGAATTAGAGTACTATGGCTACACCTTC.

The gene calls are TRBV5-4 and TRBJ1-1; maybe TRBD1 (5 bases). Germline CDR1 SGHNT, CDR2 YYREEE (reference sequence). The CDR3 spans 14 residues. Trimming pared 3 bases from V and 7 bases from J, leaving 16 bases between. The CDR3 DNA is TGTGCCAGCAGCTGGAGGAGGGGCGAGAGTGAAGCTTTCTTT. It codes for CASSWRRGESEAFF. Combining the CDR3 with reference TRBV5-4 and TRBJ1-1 gives the whole variable domain ETGVTQSPTHLIKTRGQQVTLRCSSQSGHNTVSWYQQALGQGPQFIFQYYREEENGRGNFPPRFSGLQFPNYSSELNVNALELDDSALYLCASSWRRGESEAFFGQGTRLTVV.

The CDR3 nucleotides read TGCGCCAGCAGCTTGGCCGTAGTAGGACAGGGGGCCTACGAGCAGTACTTC. Translation: CASSLAVVGQGAYEQYF. The V call is TRBV5-1, the J call TRBJ2-7; the match to TRBD1 covers 10 bases. Germline CDR1 reads SGHRS; CDR2 reads YFSETQ. V dropped 0 bases and J dropped 2; count of bases not matched to a gene: 8. The CDR3 runs to 17 residues.

The V gene is TRBV5-1, the J gene TRBJ1-2; TRBD1 matches 12 bases. CDR3 length: 15 amino acids. Germline CDR1 reads SGHRS; CDR2 reads YFSETQ. V dropped 4 bases and J dropped 8; count of bases not matched to a gene: 9. The CDR3 region has the DNA TGCGCCAGCAGCCAGGGGACAGGGGGCGCGAAGGGCTACACCTTC. It is translated as CASSQGTGGAKGYTF.

The chain is built from TRBV30 and TRBJ1-2; D not resolved. Germline V gene data show CDR1 as GTSNPN and CDR2 as SVGIG (reference sequence). CDR3 length: 12 amino acids. With 3 bases removed from V and 0 bases from J, the gap between germline ends came to 5 bases. The CDR3: CAWSGANYGYTF. CDR3 coding DNA: TGTGCCTGGAGCGGTGCTAACTATGGCTACACCTTC.